This TCR beta chain was identified in a study of T-cell reconstitution after alpha-beta-depleted transplantation in children. General observations from the study: At around two months after transplant, the alpha-beta T cells were reportedly derived from several hundred expanded clones that came from non-depleted graft cells.

J was trimmed by 2 bases and V by 1 base; bases with no gene match: 7. Germline CDR1 SGHTA, CDR2 FQGNSA. This CDR3 contains 17 residues. It was with unique molecular identifiers that the TCRbeta library was prepared. Using its own MiXCR run on the PCR reads, TCRdb lists one record per CDR3 protein. The data show about 980,000 distinct CDR3 sequences, with about 29% seen just once and roughly 30% held by the top ten. This clonotype was observed many times. No antigen is known for it. The sequence derives from a boy in the first two years of life who had a stem cell transplant for SCID, so the T cells may come from the graft donor. The sequencing here drew on PBMCs, mostly from graft donor cells, taken 360 days after TCRalphabeta/CD19-depleted stem cell transplant. The V and J genes are TRBV7-2 and TRBJ2-7; 11 bases line up with TRBD2. The CDR3 loop is CASSLGASGGWTYEQYF. The CDR3 DNA reads as TGTGCCAGCAGCTTAGGGGCTAGCGGGGGGTGGACCTACGAGCAGTACTTC.